The T cell receptor beta chain described here comes from a study of blood T cell repertoires in COVID-19. This clone was picked up one time. V shed 7 bases, J shed 7 bases, and the junction held 6 bases outside the gene matches. The CDR3 has 13 residues. Germline values: CDR1 MNHEY, CDR2 SVGAGI. Authors' data handling: Amplification of reference gene primers provided the estimated nucleated cell counts. Profiling relied on immunoSEQ multiplex PCR, and the TCRdb table lists in-frame clones only, not all of them. The V and J calls and the clone size are those of that table, but D and trimming were determined from the DNA. The sample records about 150,000 clones, under 85% being singletons.

Sequencing input: peripheral blood. The rearrangement joins TRBV6-5 to TRBJ2-1; 8 nucleotides line up with TRBD1. The origin of this receptor is a woman of 80 years or more with acute or convalescent COVID-19. The CDR3 DNA follows: TGTGCCAGCACCGGACAGGGAAAGAATGAGCAGTTCTTC. As protein: CASTGQGKNEQFF.